This T cell receptor (beta chain) stems from a study of blood T cells in healthy people across ages. Researchers report isolating at least 6 million PBMCs per sample. The CDR3 consists of 17 residues. With 1 base clipped from V and 5 bases from J, the junction kept 12 bases outside the gene matches. This clonotype appeared a few times. Together with a sample-barcoded 5' primer, a J-beta primer mix was included in a second PCR lasting about 7 to 12 cycles. TCRdb redid the calling of the 5' RACE reads with MiXCR, one entry per CDR3 protein. The table records around 1.7 million distinct CDR3 sequences, approximately 28% of them present only once.

The chain joins TRBV12-3 or TRBV12-4 to TRBJ2-7; the match to TRBD2 covers 9 bases. Source material: blood. The receptor was derived from a woman under 40 in good health. The CDR3 nucleotides are TGTGCCAGCAGTTTAGGCGAGCGGGAGGCTCTGGAGGACGAGCAGTACTTC. Residues: CASSLGEREALEDEQYF.